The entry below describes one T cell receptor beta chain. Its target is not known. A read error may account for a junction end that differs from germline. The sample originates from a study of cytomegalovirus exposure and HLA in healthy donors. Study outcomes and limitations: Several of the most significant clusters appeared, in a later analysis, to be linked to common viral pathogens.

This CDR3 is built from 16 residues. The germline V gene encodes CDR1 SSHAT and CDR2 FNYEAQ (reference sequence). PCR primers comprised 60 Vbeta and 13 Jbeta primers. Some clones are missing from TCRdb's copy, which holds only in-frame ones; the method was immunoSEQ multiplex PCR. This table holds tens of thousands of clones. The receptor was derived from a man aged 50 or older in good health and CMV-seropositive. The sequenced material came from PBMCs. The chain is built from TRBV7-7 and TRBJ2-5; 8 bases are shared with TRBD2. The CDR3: CASSPGGAAFEETQYF. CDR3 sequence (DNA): TGTGCTAGCAGCCCGGGGGGGGCTGCCTTCGAAGAGACCCAGTACTTC.